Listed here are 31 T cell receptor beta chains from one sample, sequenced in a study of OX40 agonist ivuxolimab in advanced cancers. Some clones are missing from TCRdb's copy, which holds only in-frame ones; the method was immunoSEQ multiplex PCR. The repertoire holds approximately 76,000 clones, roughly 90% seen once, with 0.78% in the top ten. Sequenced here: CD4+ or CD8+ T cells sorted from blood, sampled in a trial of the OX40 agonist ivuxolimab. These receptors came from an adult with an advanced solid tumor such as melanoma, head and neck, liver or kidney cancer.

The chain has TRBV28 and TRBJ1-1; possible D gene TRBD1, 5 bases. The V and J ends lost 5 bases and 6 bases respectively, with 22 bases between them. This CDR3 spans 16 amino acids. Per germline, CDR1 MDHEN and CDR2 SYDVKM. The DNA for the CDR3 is TGTGCCAGCAGTCCCTCTACGGGGCCCCCCTTTGCTGAAGCTTTCTTT. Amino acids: CASSPSTGPPFAEAFF.

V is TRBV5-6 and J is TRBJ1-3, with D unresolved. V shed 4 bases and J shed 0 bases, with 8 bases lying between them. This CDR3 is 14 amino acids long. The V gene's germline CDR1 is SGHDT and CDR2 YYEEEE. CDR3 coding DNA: TGTGCCAGCAGCCTCACGAGCTCTGGAAACACCATATATTTT. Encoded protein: CASSLTSSGNTIYF.

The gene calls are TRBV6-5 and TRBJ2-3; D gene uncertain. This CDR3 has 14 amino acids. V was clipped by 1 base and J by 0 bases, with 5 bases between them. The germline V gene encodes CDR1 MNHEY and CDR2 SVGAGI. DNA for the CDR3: TGTGCCAGCAGTTACTTAGGGAGCACAGATACGCAGTATTTT. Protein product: CASSYLGSTDTQYF.

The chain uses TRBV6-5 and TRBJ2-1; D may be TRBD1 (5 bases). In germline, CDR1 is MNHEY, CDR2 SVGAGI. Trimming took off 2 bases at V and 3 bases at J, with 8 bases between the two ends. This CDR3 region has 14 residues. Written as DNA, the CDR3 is TGTGCCAGCAGTTACGACAGAATCTACAATGAGCAGTTCTTC. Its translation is CASSYDRIYNEQFF.

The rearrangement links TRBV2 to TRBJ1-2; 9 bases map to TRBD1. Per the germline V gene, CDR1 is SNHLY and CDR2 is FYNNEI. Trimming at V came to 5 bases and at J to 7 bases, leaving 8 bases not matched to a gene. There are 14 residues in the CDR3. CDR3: CASSYRDRETGYTF. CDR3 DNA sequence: TGTGCCAGCAGTTACCGGGACAGGGAAACTGGCTACACCTTC.

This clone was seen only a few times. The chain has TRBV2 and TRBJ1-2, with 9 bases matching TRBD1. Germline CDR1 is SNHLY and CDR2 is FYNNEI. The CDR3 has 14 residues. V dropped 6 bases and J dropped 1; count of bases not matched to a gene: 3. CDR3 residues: CASSRDRDNYGYTF. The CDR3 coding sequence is TGTGCCAGCAGCCGGGACAGGGATAACTATGGCTACACCTTC. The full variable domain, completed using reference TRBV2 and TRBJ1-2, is EPEVTQTPSHQVTQMGQEVILRCVPISNHLYFYWYRQILGQKVEFLVSFYNNEISEKSEIFDDQFSVERPDGSNFTLKIRSTKLEDSAMYFCASSRDRDNYGYTFGSGTRLTVV.

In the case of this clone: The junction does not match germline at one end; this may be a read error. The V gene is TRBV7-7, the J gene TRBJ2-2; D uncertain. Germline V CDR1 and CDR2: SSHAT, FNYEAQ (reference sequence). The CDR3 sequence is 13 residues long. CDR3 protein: CASSLDFTGELFF. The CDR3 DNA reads TGTGCTAGCAGCCTTGACTTCACCGGGGAGCTGTTTTTT.

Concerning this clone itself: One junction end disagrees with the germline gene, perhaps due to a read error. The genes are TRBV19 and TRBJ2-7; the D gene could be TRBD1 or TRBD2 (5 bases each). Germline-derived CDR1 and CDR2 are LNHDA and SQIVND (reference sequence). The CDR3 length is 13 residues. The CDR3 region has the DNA TGTGCCAGTAGTATAGGGGGACGTACGCCATCGGACTTC. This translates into CASSIGGRTPSDF.

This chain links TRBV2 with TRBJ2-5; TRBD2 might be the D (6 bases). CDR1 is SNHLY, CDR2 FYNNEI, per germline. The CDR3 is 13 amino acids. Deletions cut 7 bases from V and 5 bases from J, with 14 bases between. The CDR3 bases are TGTGCCAGCACGGCCGGGGAGGAGGAGACCCAGTACTTC. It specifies CASTAGEEETQYF. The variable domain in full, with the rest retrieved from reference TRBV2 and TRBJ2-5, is EPEVTQTPSHQVTQMGQEVILRCVPISNHLYFYWYRQILGQKVEFLVSFYNNEISEKSEIFDDQFSVERPDGSNFTLKIRSTKLEDSAMYFCASTAGEEETQYFGPGTRLLVL.

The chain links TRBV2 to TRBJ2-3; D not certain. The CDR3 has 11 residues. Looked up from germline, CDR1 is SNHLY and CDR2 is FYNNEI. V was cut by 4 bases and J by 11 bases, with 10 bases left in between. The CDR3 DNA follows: TGTGCCAGCAGTGGGGCCTTGGGGCAGTATTTT. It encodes CASSGALGQYF.

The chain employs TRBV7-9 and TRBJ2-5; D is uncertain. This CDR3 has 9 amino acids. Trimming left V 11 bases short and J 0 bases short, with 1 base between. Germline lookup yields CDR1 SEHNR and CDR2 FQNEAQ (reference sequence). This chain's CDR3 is CAHQETQYF. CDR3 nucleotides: TGTGCCCACCAAGAGACCCAGTACTTC.

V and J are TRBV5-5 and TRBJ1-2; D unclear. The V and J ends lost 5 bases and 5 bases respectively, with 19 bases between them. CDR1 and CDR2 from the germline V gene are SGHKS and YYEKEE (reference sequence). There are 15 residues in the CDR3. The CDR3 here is CASSLGGLEVYGYTF. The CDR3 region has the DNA TGTGCCAGCAGTTTAGGCGGACTCGAGGTTTATGGCTACACCTTC.

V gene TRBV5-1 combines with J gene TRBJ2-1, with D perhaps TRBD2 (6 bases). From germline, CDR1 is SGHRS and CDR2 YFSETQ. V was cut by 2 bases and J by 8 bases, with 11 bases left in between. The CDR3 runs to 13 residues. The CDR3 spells CASSFAGGDEQFF. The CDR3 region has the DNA TGCGCCAGCAGCTTCGCAGGAGGGGATGAGCAGTTCTTC.

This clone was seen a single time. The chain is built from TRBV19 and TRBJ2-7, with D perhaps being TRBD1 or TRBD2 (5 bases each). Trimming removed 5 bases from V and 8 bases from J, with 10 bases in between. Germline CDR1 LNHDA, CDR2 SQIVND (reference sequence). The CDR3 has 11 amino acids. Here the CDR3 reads CASSRPGQQYF. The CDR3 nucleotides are TGTGCCAGTAGTCGACCGGGACAGCAGTACTTC.

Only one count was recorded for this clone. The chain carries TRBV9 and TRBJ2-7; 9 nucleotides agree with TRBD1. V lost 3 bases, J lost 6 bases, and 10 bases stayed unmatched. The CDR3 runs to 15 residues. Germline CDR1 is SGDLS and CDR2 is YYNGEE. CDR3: CASSAPGTGWSEQYF. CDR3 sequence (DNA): TGTGCCAGCAGCGCGCCCGGGACAGGGTGGAGCGAGCAGTACTTC.

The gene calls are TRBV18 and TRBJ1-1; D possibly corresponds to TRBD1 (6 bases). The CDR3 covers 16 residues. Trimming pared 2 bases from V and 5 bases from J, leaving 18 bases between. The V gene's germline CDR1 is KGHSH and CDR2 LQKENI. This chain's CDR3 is CASSPSVQGSGTEAFF. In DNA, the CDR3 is TGTGCCAGCTCACCATCAGTACAGGGCTCGGGGACTGAAGCTTTCTTT.

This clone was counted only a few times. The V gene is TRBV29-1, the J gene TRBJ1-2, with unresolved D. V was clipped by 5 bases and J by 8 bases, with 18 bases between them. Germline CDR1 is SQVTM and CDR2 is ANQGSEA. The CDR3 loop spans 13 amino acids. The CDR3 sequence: CSVLPAGSSGYTF. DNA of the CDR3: TGCAGCGTTTTGCCCGCGGGCTCCAGCGGCTACACCTTC.

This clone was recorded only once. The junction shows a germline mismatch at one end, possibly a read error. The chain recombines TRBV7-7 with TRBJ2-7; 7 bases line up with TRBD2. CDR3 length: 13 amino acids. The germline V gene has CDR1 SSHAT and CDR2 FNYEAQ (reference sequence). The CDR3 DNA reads TGTGCTAGCAGCCCCGATAGCGGGTACGAGCAGTACTTC. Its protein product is CASSPDSGYEQYF.

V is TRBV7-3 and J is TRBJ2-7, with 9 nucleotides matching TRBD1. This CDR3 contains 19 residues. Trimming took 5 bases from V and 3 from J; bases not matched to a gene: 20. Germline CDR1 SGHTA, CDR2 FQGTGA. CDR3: CASSLTGTGPTGVFYEQYF. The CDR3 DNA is TGTGCCAGCAGCCTGACCGGGACAGGGCCAACCGGCGTCTTCTACGAGCAGTACTTC.

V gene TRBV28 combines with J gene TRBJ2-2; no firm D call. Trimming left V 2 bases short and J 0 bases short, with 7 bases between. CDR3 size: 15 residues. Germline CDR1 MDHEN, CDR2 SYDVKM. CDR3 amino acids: CASSLQAANTGELFF. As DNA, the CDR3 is TGTGCCAGCAGTTTACAGGCCGCGAACACCGGGGAGCTGTTTTTT.

The CDR3 spells CASSQPGQGTNEQFF. The CDR3 DNA is TGTGCCAGCAGCCAACCCGGACAGGGCACCAATGAGCAGTTCTTC. The chain has TRBV4-2 and TRBJ2-1; TRBD1 matches at 8 bases. This CDR3 is 15 amino acids long. With 2 bases clipped from V and 6 bases from J, the junction kept 6 bases outside the gene matches. Germline CDR1 is LGHNA and CDR2 is YNFKEQ.

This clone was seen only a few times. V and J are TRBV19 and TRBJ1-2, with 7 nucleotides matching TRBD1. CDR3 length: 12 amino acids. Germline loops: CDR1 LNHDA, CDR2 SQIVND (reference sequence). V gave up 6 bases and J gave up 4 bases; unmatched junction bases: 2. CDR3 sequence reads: CASRGDSYGYTF. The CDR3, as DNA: TGTGCCAGTAGGGGGGACAGCTATGGCTACACCTTC.

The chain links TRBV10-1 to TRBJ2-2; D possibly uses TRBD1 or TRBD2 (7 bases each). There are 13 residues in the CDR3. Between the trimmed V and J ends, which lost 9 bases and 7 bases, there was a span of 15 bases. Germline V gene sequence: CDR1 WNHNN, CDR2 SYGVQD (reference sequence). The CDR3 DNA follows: TGCGCCAGTCAGGGGGGGACAGACGGGGAGCTGTTTTTT. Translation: CASQGGTDGELFF.

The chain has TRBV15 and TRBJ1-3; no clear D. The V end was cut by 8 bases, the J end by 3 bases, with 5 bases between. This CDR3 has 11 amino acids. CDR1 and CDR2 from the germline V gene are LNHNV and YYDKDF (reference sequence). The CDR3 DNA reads TGTGCCACCCACGATGGAAACACCATATATTTT. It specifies CATHDGNTIYF.

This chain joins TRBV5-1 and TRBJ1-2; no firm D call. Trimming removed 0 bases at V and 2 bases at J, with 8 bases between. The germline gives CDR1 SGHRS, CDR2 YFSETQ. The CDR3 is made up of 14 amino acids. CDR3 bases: TGCGCCAGCAGCTTGGATGGAAGCAACTATGGCTACACCTTC. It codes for CASSLDGSNYGYTF.

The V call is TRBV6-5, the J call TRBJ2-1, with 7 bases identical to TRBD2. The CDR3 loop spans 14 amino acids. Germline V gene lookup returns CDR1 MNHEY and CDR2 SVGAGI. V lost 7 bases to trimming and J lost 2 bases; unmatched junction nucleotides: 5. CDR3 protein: CASKAGIAYNEQFF. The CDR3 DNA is TGTGCCAGCAAAGCGGGAATCGCCTACAATGAGCAGTTCTTC.

CDR3 DNA: TGTGCCAGCAGTTATGGGGGGCGCCGGCTAGGTGGCTACACCTTC. Protein sequence: CASSYGGRRLGGYTF. The V gene is TRBV6-5, the J gene TRBJ1-2; the D gene is possibly TRBD1 (6 bases). The V and J ends lost 3 bases and 7 bases respectively, with 18 bases between them. Germline CDR1 and CDR2: MNHEY and SVGAGI. This CDR3 is built from 15 residues.

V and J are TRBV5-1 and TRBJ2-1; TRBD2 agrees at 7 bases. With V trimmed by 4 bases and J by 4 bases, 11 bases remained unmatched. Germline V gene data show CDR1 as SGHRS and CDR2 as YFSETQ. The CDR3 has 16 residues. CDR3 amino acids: CASSPQTSAQYNEQFF. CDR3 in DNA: TGCGCCAGCAGCCCCCAAACTAGCGCTCAGTACAATGAGCAGTTCTTC.

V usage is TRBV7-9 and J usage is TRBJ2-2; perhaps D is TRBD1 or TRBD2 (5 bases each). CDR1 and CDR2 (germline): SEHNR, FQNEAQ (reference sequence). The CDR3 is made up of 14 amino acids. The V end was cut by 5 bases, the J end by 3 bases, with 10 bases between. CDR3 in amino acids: CASSLRDHTGELFF. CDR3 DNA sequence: TGTGCCAGCAGCCTCCGGGACCACACCGGGGAGCTGTTTTTT.

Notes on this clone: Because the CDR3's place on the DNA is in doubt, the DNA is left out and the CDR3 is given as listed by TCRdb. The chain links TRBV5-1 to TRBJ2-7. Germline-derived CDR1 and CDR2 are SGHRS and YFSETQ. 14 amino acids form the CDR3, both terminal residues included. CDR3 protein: CASCLSGPPYEQYF.

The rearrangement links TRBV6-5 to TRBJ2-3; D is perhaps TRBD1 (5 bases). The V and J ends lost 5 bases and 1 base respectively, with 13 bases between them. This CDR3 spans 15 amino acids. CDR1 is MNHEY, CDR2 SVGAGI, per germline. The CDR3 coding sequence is TGTGCCAGCAGTGCCCTTGACAGCGGCACAGATACGCAGTATTTT. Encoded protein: CASSALDSGTDTQYF.